These 31 T cell receptor beta chains came from one sample sequenced in a study of a mutant IDH1 vaccine in newly diagnosed glioma (dated by TCRdb to 2020 to 2022). Their antigens remain unidentified. The method behind the library was the immunoSEQ multiplex PCR assay. As stored in TCRdb, this immuneACCESS dataset retains in-frame rearrangements with V and J assigned. A fraction of the clones does not appear; measured against another copy, unresolved V genes explain less than half of the discrepancy, and the remainder lacks a known reason. The sample data list 50,000 to 60,000 clones, and 91% of these were observed just once. Around 2.2% of the sample rests with the top ten. The sample's time point label, in plain terms: week 11, during vaccination. Each vaccine dose was 300 ug of a 20-mer mutant IDH1 peptide in Montanide, given subcutaneously with topical imiquimod. This sample comprised PBMCs, obtained from a glioma patient whose treatment included an IDH1 peptide vaccine. Source of these receptors: a man in his fifties or sixties with glioma.

The chain couples TRBV7-3 to TRBJ2-3; D call uncertain. Trimming took off 6 bases at V and 2 bases at J, with 9 bases between the two ends. Germline CDR1 reads SGHTA; CDR2 reads FQGTGA. CDR3 length: 13 residues. In nucleotides, the CDR3 is TGTGCCAGCAGTTCCATCCCCACAGATACGCAGTATTTT. Protein sequence: CASSSIPTDTQYF.

This rearrangement joins TRBV30 to TRBJ2-5; TRBD1 agrees at 7 bases. With the DNA end fitting TRBJ2-7 better, the J assignment may be wrong. The CDR3 loop spans 15 amino acids. Germline lookup yields CDR1 GTSNPN and CDR2 SVGIG (reference sequence). The CDR3 nucleotides are TGTGCCTGGAGTCAGGGACAGCCTTCCTCCTACGAGCAGTACTTC. Protein product: CAWSQGQPSSYEQYF.

This clone was picked up a small number of times. This rearrangement joins TRBV9 to TRBJ1-5; D possibly corresponds to TRBD1 (5 bases). The CDR3 length is 14 residues. Per germline, CDR1 SGDLS and CDR2 YYNGEE. Trimming cost V 0 bases and J 7 bases, with 11 bases left between them. The CDR3 sequence is CASSVAGGGQPQHF. In nucleotides, the CDR3 is TGTGCCAGCAGCGTAGCGGGCGGGGGACAGCCCCAGCATTTT.

The CDR3 region is CASSPRAPGYEQYF. CDR3 nucleotides: TGTGCCAGCAGCCCTAGGGCTCCCGGCTACGAGCAGTACTTC. The rearrangement links TRBV27 to TRBJ2-7; D uncertain. The V gene's germline CDR1 is MNHEY and CDR2 SMNVEV (reference sequence). The CDR3 spans 14 residues. The ends were cut back, 6 bases at V and 3 bases at J, with 15 bases in the middle.

CDR3 coding DNA: TGTGCCAGCATTCCGGGGGGCGCTAACTATGGCTACACCTTC. Protein: CASIPGGANYGYTF. The chain links TRBV28 to TRBJ1-2, with a tentative D call TRBD1 (6 bases). The CDR3 runs 14 residues. Germline V gene data show CDR1 as MDHEN and CDR2 as SYDVKM. V was trimmed by 7 bases and J by 0 bases, leaving 12 bases between them.

The V call is TRBV19, the J call TRBJ2-1; TRBD2 matches 10 bases. V lost 6 bases to trimming and J lost 7 bases; unmatched junction nucleotides: 9. The germline gives CDR1 LNHDA, CDR2 SQIVND (reference sequence). The CDR3 consists of 15 residues. CDR3 protein: CASRNLAGGPNEQFF. Written as DNA, the CDR3 is TGTGCCAGTAGAAACTTAGCGGGAGGACCTAATGAGCAGTTCTTC.

The genes are TRBV2 and TRBJ1-3; TRBD1 might be the D (5 bases). Germline V gene lookup returns CDR1 SNHLY and CDR2 FYNNEI. The CDR3 extends over 15 amino acids. V lost 6 bases and J 0 bases, leaving 12 bases between the germline ends. The CDR3 is CASSRDGNSGNTIYF. The DNA of the CDR3 is TGTGCCAGCAGCAGGGACGGAAACTCTGGAAACACCATATATTTT.

The rearrangement links TRBV6-5 to TRBJ2-7; perhaps TRBD1 as D (6 bases). With 5 bases removed from V and 4 bases from J, the gap between germline ends came to 12 bases. The CDR3 contains 13 residues. Looked up from germline, CDR1 is MNHEY and CDR2 is SVGAGI. The CDR3 coding sequence is TGTGCCAGCAGTGTACAGGGAACGTACGAGCAGTACTTC. Translating it yields CASSVQGTYEQYF.

This sequence joins TRBV7-9 and TRBJ2-5; the match to TRBD1 covers 9 bases. The CDR3 spans 14 residues. V dropped 6 bases and J dropped 2; count of bases not matched to a gene: 4. Germline V gives CDR1 SEHNR, CDR2 FQNEAQ (reference sequence). CDR3 residues: CASSWTGAQETQYF. CDR3 DNA: TGTGCCAGCAGTTGGACAGGGGCTCAAGAGACCCAGTACTTC. Using reference TRBV7-9 and TRBJ2-5 for the parts outside the CDR3, the full variable domain is DTGVSQNPRHKITKRGQNVTFRCDPISEHNRLYWYRQTLGQGPEFLTYFQNEAQLEKSRLLSDRFSAERPKGSFSTLEIQRTEQGDSAMYLCASSWTGAQETQYFGPGTRLLVL.

The chain joins TRBV7-2 to TRBJ2-1; no definite D call. The germline V gene has CDR1 SGHTA and CDR2 FQGNSA. The CDR3 contains 16 residues. V shed 5 bases and J shed 1 base, with 15 bases lying between them. In DNA form, the CDR3 reads TGTGCCAGCAGCCGTCCCCCCCAGGTTTCCTACAATGAGCAGTTCTTC. This encodes CASSRPPQVSYNEQFF.

V gene TRBV28 combines with J gene TRBJ2-7; 7 positions match TRBD2. V shed 5 bases, J shed 2 bases, and the junction held 6 bases outside the gene matches. This CDR3 comprises 14 residues. Germline values: CDR1 MDHEN, CDR2 SYDVKM. CDR3 amino acids: CASSLTSYTYEQYF. CDR3 in DNA: TGTGCCAGCAGTCTGACTAGCTACACCTACGAGCAGTACTTC. The full variable domain, its missing parts supplied by reference TRBV28 and TRBJ2-7, is DVKVTQSSRYLVKRTGEKVFLECVQDMDHENMFWYRQDPGLGLRLIYFSYDVKMKEKGDIPEGYSVSREKKERFSLILESASTNQTSMYLCASSLTSYTYEQYFGPGTRLTVT.

This clone was counted a single time. The chain joins TRBV11-2 to TRBJ2-3; D unresolved. V was shortened by 0 bases and J by 8 bases, with 6 bases between the two germline ends. The CDR3 consists of 12 residues. Germline V gene sequence: CDR1 SGHAT, CDR2 FQNNGV. The DNA for the CDR3 is TGTGCCAGCAGCTTAGATCCTGGTACGCAGTATTTT. As protein: CASSLDPGTQYF. Based on the CDR3 plus reference TRBV11-2 and TRBJ2-3, the full variable domain is EAGVAQSPRYKIIEKRQSVAFWCNPISGHATLYWYQQILGQGPKLLIQFQNNGVVDDSQLPKDRFSAERLKGVDSTLKIQPAKLEDSAVYLCASSLDPGTQYFGPGTRLTVL.

The DNA for the CDR3 is TGTGCCTGGAGTGTCGGGCAGGGCGGTTTCTACGAGCAGTACTTC. This encodes CAWSVGQGGFYEQYF. The chain couples TRBV30 to TRBJ2-7, with D perhaps matching TRBD1 (5 bases). V was pared by 0 bases and J by 3 bases, with 15 bases between. This CDR3 is 15 amino acids long. Per germline, CDR1 GTSNPN and CDR2 SVGIG (reference sequence).

The chain couples TRBV5-1 to TRBJ1-2; D perhaps matches TRBD1 (6 bases). Germline CDR1 is SGHRS and CDR2 is YFSETQ. The CDR3 extends over 16 amino acids. Trimming shortened V by 2 bases and J by 4 bases, and 18 bases separated the two germline ends. CDR3 protein: CASSFQMTDRPYGYTF. The CDR3 region has the DNA TGCGCCAGCAGCTTCCAAATGACAGACAGGCCCTATGGCTACACCTTC.

The gene calls are TRBV18 and TRBJ1-3; D not certain. From germline, CDR1 is KGHSH and CDR2 LQKENI. Trimming removed 3 bases at V and 3 bases at J, with 9 bases between. The CDR3 length is 14 residues. Written as DNA, the CDR3 is TGTGCCAGCTCACCGACCATTAATGGAAACACCATATATTTT. Its protein is CASSPTINGNTIYF.

The gene calls are TRBV5-1 and TRBJ2-5; D could derive from TRBD1 or TRBD2 (6 bases each). The V end lost 0 bases, the J end lost 5 bases, and 14 bases lay between the germline ends. CDR1 is SGHRS, CDR2 YFSETQ, per germline. The CDR3 is 15 residues long. The CDR3 DNA is TGCGCCAGCAGCTTGGCCTTTGGAGGGGGGGAGACCCAGTACTTC. This sequence encodes CASSLAFGGGETQYF.

V is TRBV11-2 and J is TRBJ2-5, with 11 nucleotides matching TRBD2. The germline V gene has CDR1 SGHAT and CDR2 FQNNGV. V was pared by 5 bases and J by 5 bases, with 7 bases of the junction left unmatched. The CDR3 runs to 15 residues. CDR3 in amino acids: CASSPRLAGWETQYF. DNA for the CDR3: TGTGCCAGCAGCCCCAGACTAGCGGGATGGGAGACCCAGTACTTC.

This chain links TRBV7-9 with TRBJ2-2; D not certain. This CDR3 has 10 residues. V was cut by 11 bases and J by 8 bases, with 9 bases left in between. Germline V gene sequence: CDR1 SEHNR, CDR2 FQNEAQ (reference sequence). CDR3 nucleotide sequence: TGTGCCGTACTCGGAGGGGAGCTGTTTTTT. Protein sequence: CAVLGGELFF.

CDR3 residues: CASSLGGPREQYF. CDR3 nucleotides: TGCGCCAGCAGTCTGGGTGGCCCCCGGGAGCAGTACTTC. The V gene is TRBV5-1, the J gene TRBJ2-7; no definite D call. The CDR3 has 13 residues. V gave up 5 bases and J gave up 7 bases, with 16 bases separating them. Germline lookup yields CDR1 SGHRS and CDR2 YFSETQ.

With regard to this clone: The DNA is omitted, as the CDR3 cannot be located on it reliably, and the CDR3 follows TCRdb's listing. V gene TRBV5-1 combines with J gene TRBJ2-2; the table calls TRBD2, which could not be checked here. The CDR3 is made up of 14 amino acids, end residues included. Germline values: CDR1 SGHRS, CDR2 YFSETQ. The CDR3 sequence is CASSLSGTPGSCFF.

The chain is built from TRBV28 and TRBJ1-3, with no clear D. With 2 bases removed from V and 4 bases from J, the gap between germline ends came to 12 bases. This CDR3 is built from 15 residues. Germline V gene lookup returns CDR1 MDHEN and CDR2 SYDVKM. The CDR3 DNA is TGTGCCAGCAGTTTAGCGAGCATTTCGGGAAACACCATATATTTT. Translating gives CASSLASISGNTIYF. The whole variable domain, filled in from reference TRBV28 and TRBJ1-3, reads DVKVTQSSRYLVKRTGEKVFLECVQDMDHENMFWYRQDPGLGLRLIYFSYDVKMKEKGDIPEGYSVSREKKERFSLILESASTNQTSMYLCASSLASISGNTIYFGEGSWLTVV.

CDR3 DNA: TGTGCCAGCAGCCAAGAGGTGCCGAACGAGCAGTACTTC. Protein: CASSQEVPNEQYF. The chain links TRBV4-2 to TRBJ2-7, with D uncertain. Germline V gene lookup returns CDR1 LGHNA and CDR2 YNFKEQ. The CDR3 length is 13 residues. Trimming cost V 0 bases and J 5 bases, with 8 bases left between them.

The rearrangement links TRBV28 to TRBJ2-1; tentatively, D is TRBD1 or TRBD2 (6 bases each). The CDR3 spans 14 residues. Germline V gives CDR1 MDHEN, CDR2 SYDVKM. V dropped 11 bases and J dropped 2 bases, with 16 bases sitting between them. The CDR3 loop is CACGGHFPYNEQFF. CDR3 DNA sequence: TGTGCCTGTGGGGGGCACTTCCCCTACAATGAGCAGTTCTTC.

The chain links TRBV6-5 to TRBJ1-2; D is possibly TRBD1 (5 bases). The CDR3 length is 13 residues. Germline values: CDR1 MNHEY, CDR2 SVGAGI. In DNA, the CDR3 is TGTACAACCCGGGGAAGGGGCGACTATGGCTACACCTTC. This gives the protein CTTRGRGDYGYTF.

V is TRBV5-1 and J is TRBJ1-3; D remains ambiguous. CDR3 length: 15 amino acids. Germline V gene sequence: CDR1 SGHRS, CDR2 YFSETQ. V was cut by 4 bases and J by 4 bases, with 15 bases left in between. CDR3 DNA sequence: TGCGCCAGCAGCCCCCAGTTGGGCCTCGGAAACACCATATATTTT. It specifies CASSPQLGLGNTIYF. Using reference TRBV5-1 and TRBJ1-3 for the parts outside the CDR3, the full variable domain is KAGVTQTPRYLIKTRGQQVTLSCSPISGHRSVSWYQQTPGQGLQFLFEYFSETQRNKGNFPGRFSGRQFSNSRSEMNVSTLELGDSALYLCASSPQLGLGNTIYFGEGSWLTVV.

This chain links TRBV11-2 with TRBJ1-1; 7 nucleotides line up with TRBD1. J lost 8 bases, V lost 5 bases, and 11 bases had no gene match. The CDR3 has 14 residues. In germline, CDR1 is SGHAT, CDR2 FQNNGV. The chain's CDR3 is CASSIPRQGPEAFF. In nucleotides, the CDR3 is TGTGCCAGCAGCATCCCCCGACAGGGCCCAGAAGCTTTCTTT.

The chain couples TRBV5-6 to TRBJ1-5; D gene ambiguous. The CDR3 sequence is 14 residues long. Germline values: CDR1 SGHDT, CDR2 YYEEEE. The ends were cut back, 2 bases at V and 4 bases at J, with 10 bases in the middle. Here the CDR3 DNA reads TGTGCCAGCAGCTTTAGGGTTGGAAATCAGCCCCAGCATTTT. It specifies CASSFRVGNQPQHF.

The J gene is TRBJ1-1, the V gene TRBV11-2; D ambiguous. The CDR3 sequence is 16 residues long. Germline loops: CDR1 SGHAT, CDR2 FQNNGV. V gave up 5 bases and J gave up 5 bases, with 21 bases separating them. Here the CDR3 reads CASSLLVGGFGTEAFF. CDR3 nucleotide sequence: TGTGCCAGCAGCCTCCTGGTTGGTGGCTTCGGGACTGAAGCTTTCTTT.

The chain employs TRBV19 and TRBJ2-7; 8 bases are a match to TRBD1. Looked up from germline, CDR1 is LNHDA and CDR2 is SQIVND (reference sequence). The CDR3 totals 15 residues. Trimming removed 5 bases from V and 2 bases from J; junction bases left unmatched: 8. The CDR3 DNA follows: TGTGCCAGTAGTTTCGACAGGGGAAATCCCTACGAGCAGTACTTC. Protein product: CASSFDRGNPYEQYF.

This chain joins TRBV6-5 and TRBJ2-3, with D perhaps matching TRBD1 (6 bases). The CDR3 consists of 15 residues. Germline-derived CDR1 and CDR2 are MNHEY and SVGAGI. With 2 bases removed from V and 0 bases from J, the gap between germline ends came to 9 bases. CDR3 nucleotide sequence: TGTGCCAGCAGTTACCTCGGACAGAGCACAGATACGCAGTATTTT. Translation gives CASSYLGQSTDTQYF.

Here the CDR3 DNA reads TGTGCCATCAGCGCACAGTCTCGGTCCTATAATTCACCCCTCCACTTT. Its translation is CAISAQSRSYNSPLHF. The chain employs TRBV10-3 and TRBJ1-6; D not resolved. V lost 6 bases to trimming and J lost 1 base, with 13 bases between them. This CDR3 contains 16 residues. The germline CDR1 and CDR2 sequences are ENHRY and SYGVKD.